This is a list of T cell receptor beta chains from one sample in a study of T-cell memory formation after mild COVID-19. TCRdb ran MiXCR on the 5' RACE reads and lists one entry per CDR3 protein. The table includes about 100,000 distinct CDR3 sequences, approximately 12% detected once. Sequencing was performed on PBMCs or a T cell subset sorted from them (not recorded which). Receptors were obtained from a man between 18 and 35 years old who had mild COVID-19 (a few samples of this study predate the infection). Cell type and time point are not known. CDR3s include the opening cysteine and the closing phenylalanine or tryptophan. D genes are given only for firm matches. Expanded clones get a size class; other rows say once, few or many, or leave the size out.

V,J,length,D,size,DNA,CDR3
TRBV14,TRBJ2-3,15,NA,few,TGTGCCAGCAGCCAACTTCAGCGGAGCACAGATACGCAGTATTTT,CASSQLQRSTDTQYF
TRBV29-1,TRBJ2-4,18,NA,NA,TGCAGCGTTGAAGATGTAGTAGGGGGGACCCTAGCCAAAAACATTCAGTACTTC,CSVEDVVGGTLAKNIQYF
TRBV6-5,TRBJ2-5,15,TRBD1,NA,TGTGCCAGCAGTTACGCCAGGGGGCAACAAGAGACCCAGTACTTC,CASSYARGQQETQYF
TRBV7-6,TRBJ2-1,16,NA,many,TGTGCCAGCAGCTTAACGGCAGGGGTCAACGGCAATGAGCAGTTCTTC,CASSLTAGVNGNEQFF
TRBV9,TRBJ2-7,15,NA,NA,TGTGCCAGCAGCGTAGGAGTGAGTGGGGCCTACGAGCAGTACTTC,CASSVGVSGAYEQYF
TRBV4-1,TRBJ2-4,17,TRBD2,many,TGCGCCAGCAGCCAAGATCCTCTAGCGGGGCCGAATAACATTCAGTACTTC,CASSQDPLAGPNNIQYF
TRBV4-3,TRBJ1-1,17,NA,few,TGCGCCAGCAGCCAACTCCCAACGACCTTACTGGGCACTGAAGCTTTCTTT,CASSQLPTTLLGTEAFF
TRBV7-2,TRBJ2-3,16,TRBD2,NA,TGTGCCAGCAGCCCCATAGCGGGGGGCGTAACAGATACGCAGTATTTT,CASSPIAGGVTDTQYF
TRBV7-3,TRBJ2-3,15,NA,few,TGTGCCAGCAGGCGGACGGGGGGCAGGGCAGATACGCAGTATTTT,CASRRTGGRADTQYF
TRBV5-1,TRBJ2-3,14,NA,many,TGCGCCAGCAGCTTGTACGGGTCCTCAGATACGCAGTATTTT,CASSLYGSSDTQYF
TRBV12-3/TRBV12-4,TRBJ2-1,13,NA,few,TGTGCCAGCAGTTTAGTTGCGAGGGATGAGCAGTTCTTC,CASSLVARDEQFF
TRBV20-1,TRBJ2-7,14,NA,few,TGCAGTGCTAGACCTCGAGAGAGTACCTACGAGCAGTACTTC,CSARPRESTYEQYF
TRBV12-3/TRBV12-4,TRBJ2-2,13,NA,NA,TGTGCCAGCAGGGACAAGAACACCGGGGAGCTGTTTTTT,CASRDKNTGELFF
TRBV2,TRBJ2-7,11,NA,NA,TGTGCCAGCGGTTTGCAGAACGAGCAGTACTTC,CASGLQNEQYF
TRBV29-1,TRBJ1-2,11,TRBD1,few,TGCAGCGCAGACAGGGACTATGGCTACACCTTC,CSADRDYGYTF
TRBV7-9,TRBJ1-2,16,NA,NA,TGTGCCAGCAGCGTACTACTGACAGGATTTAACTATGGCTACACCTTC,CASSVLLTGFNYGYTF
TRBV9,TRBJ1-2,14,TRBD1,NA,TGTGCCAGCAGCGTACTAGGACAGGGTGTCGGCTACACCTTC,CASSVLGQGVGYTF
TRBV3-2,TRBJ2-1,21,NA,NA,TGTGCCAGCAGCAGAGATAGAGTACTAGCGGGGCCTTTGTATTCTAACAATGAGCAGTTCTTC,CASSRDRVLAGPLYSNNEQFF
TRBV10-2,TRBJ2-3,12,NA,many,TGCGCCAGCGAAACTAGCACAGATACGCAGTATTTT,CASETSTDTQYF
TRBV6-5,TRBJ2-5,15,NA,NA,TGTGCCAGCAGTTACTCGATTTCGTCTCAAGAGACCCAGTACTTC,CASSYSISSQETQYF
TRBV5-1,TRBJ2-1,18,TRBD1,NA,TGCGCCAGCAGCCCCGGGTCCCGGGACAGGATTGGCTACAATGAGCAGTTCTTC,CASSPGSRDRIGYNEQFF
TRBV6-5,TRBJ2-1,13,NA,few,TGTGCCACCTTGACTAGAAGGTCCAATGAGCAGTTCTTC,CATLTRRSNEQFF
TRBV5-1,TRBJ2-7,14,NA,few,TGCGCCAGCAGCTTGGTGGGGGGCGGCTACGAGCAGTACTTC,CASSLVGGGYEQYF
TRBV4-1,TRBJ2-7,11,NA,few,TGCGCCAGCGGTAGCCCCCTGGGGCAGTACTTC,CASGSPLGQYF
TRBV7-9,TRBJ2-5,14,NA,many,TGTGCCACCCCGAGGGTCTCCTCCGGAGAGACCCAGTACTTC,CATPRVSSGETQYF
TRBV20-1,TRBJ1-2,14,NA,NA,TGCAGTGCTAGAGATTCGGCAGAGATCTATGGCTACACCTTC,CSARDSAEIYGYTF
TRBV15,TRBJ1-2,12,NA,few,TGTGCCACCAGCCCCGCGGGGTGGGCCTACACCTTC,CATSPAGWAYTF
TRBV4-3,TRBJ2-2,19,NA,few,TGCGCCAGCAGCCAAGAATGGAACTCGGACAGTCCGAACACCGGGGAGCTGTTTTTT,CASSQEWNSDSPNTGELFF
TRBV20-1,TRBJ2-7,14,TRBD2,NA,TGCAGTGCCCGAGGACTAGCGGAGTCCTACGAGCAGTACTTC,CSARGLAESYEQYF
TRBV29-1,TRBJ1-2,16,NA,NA,TGCAGCGTGATGGTGGGCAGGGGCCGGTCTAACTATGGCTACACCTTC,CSVMVGRGRSNYGYTF
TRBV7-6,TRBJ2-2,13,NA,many,TGTGCCAGCAGCTTTCCGGGAAATCGGGAGCTGTTTTTT,CASSFPGNRELFF
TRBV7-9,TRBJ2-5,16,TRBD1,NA,TGTGCCAGCAGCTTGGGGACAGGGGGCCTAAGAGAGACCCAGTACTTC,CASSLGTGGLRETQYF
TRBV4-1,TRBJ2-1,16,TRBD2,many,TGCGCCAGCAGCCAACCAGCGGGGGGGCTCTTGGATGAGCAGTTCTTC,CASSQPAGGLLDEQFF
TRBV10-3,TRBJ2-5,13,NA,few,TGTGCCATCAGGTCGGGGGGCCCAGAGACCCAGTACTTC,CAIRSGGPETQYF
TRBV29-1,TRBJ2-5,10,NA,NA,TGCAGCGTTGAAGGGGGGACCCAGTACTTC,CSVEGGTQYF
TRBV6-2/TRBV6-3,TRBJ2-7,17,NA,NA,TGTGCCAGCAGTCCACTCCGGGACGATTTGTCCTCCTACGAGCAGTACTTC,CASSPLRDDLSSYEQYF
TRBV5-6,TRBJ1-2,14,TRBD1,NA,TGTGCCAGCAGCTCCAGGACAGGGGGTTATGGCTACACCTTC,CASSSRTGGYGYTF
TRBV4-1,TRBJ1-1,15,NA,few,TGCGCCAGCAGCCAAGGAGAGGACCGCCTCACTGAAGCTTTCTTT,CASSQGEDRLTEAFF
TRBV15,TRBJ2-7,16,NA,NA,TGTGCCACCAGCAGGGGCCAGGGGATCATCGGCTACGAGCAGTACTTC,CATSRGQGIIGYEQYF
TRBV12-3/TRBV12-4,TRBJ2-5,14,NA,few,TGTGCCAGCAGTTTAGTCGGTGCTTGGGAGACCCAGTACTTC,CASSLVGAWETQYF
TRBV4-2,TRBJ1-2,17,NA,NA,TGTGCCAGCAGCCAGCTAACTGGCCGGGACATCAACTATGGCTACACCTTC,CASSQLTGRDINYGYTF